This entry describes one T cell receptor (beta chain). This clone was detected only once. Its antigen is not yet known. No quality values exist for individual bases; no much larger clone is one base distant. The entry originates in a study of glioma-infiltrating T cells after dendritic cell vaccination (dated by TCRdb to 2016 to 2017). As for the study more broadly: A cohort of about 15 glioblastoma patients from Phase I and II dendritic cell vaccination trials was included, of whom 9 were newly diagnosed and 6 had recurrent disease. The vaccine was prepared from monocyte-derived dendritic cells that were cultured for roughly seven days with IL-4 and GM-CSF and then pulsed overnight with autologous tumor lysate. TCR sequencing metrics, including TIL content and tumor-blood repertoire overlap, were correlated with survival after dendritic cell vaccination. Between 2003 and 2012, patients were given autologous tumor lysate-pulsed dendritic cell vaccination. Patients received three intradermal dendritic cell vaccine injections at biweekly intervals in the arm below the axilla. Deep sequencing of TCR beta CDR3 regions was used to quantify tumor-infiltrating lymphocyte content and compare tumor and blood repertoires in dendritic cell-vaccinated glioblastoma patients.

Using the immunoSEQ assay, TCRB CDR3 regions were amplified from approximately 2 micrograms of genomic DNA, or from all available DNA when less than that was on hand. The multiplex PCR employed 60 forward primers targeting TCR V beta segments and 13 reverse primers targeting J beta segments. Synthetic control templates were spiked into each sample at limiting dilution to estimate reads per starting template. The Illumina HiSeq System generated 87 bp sequencing reads. Per the source publication's procedure: PCR and sequencing errors were removed by a nearest neighbor algorithm that merged closely related sequences. TCR overlap was measured as the percentage of unique tumor TCR beta sequences also present in the same patient's peripheral blood. Imported from immuneACCESS, the table was reduced by TCRdb to in-frame sequences with V and J called. These copies leave out some clones; in studies compared against another copy, an unresolved V gene accounts for under half, and the cause of the remainder is not known. V and J calls and clone size are given by that table; D and trimming were obtained from the DNA. In this sample the table shows 50,000 to 75,000 clones, more than 75% of which occur a single time. The ten largest clonotypes hold just under 9% of the sample.

On the study overall, not on this receptor specifically: After dendritic cell vaccination, a higher estimated pretreatment TIL content predicted longer time to progression and longer overall survival. TCR clonality showed no direct relationship with survival, which suggests that a diverse polyclonal response may be important. The TCR overlap response model with three groups was called speculative and said to need prospective validation. The cohort was small and heterogeneous, few patients had complete blood and tumor sets, and even fewer had initial-recurrent tumor pairs.

The sample's time point label, in plain terms: after dendritic cell vaccination, including at tumor progression/relapse. Patients were selected on the basis of adequate residual fresh-frozen tumor tissue and more than two years of available survival data. An isocitrate dehydrogenase mutation was not carried by any of the glioblastoma patients, although molecular status was otherwise variable. PBMC collection took place before vaccination, two weeks after the third vaccination, and at tumor progression if progression occurred. The Qiagen DNeasy Blood extraction Kit was used to extract genomic DNA. This receptor was taken from a human donor with glioblastoma. Sequencing used blood, obtained after dendritic cell vaccination.

The CDR3 in this case is CASRHDRGANSPLHF. The sequenced DNA is TGTGCCAGCAGGCATGACAGGGGGGCGAATTCACCCCTCCACTTT. The chain joins TRBV2 to TRBJ1-6, with TRBD1 identical over 9 junction bases. Per the germline V gene, SNHLY is the CDR1 and FYNNEI is the CDR2. V and J are trimmed by 6 bases and 7 bases, and the gene matches miss 7 bases of the junction. The CDR3 covers 15 residues, taking in both the cysteine and the phenylalanine. Just the 45-base CDR3 DNA is kept, in frame starting at base 1.